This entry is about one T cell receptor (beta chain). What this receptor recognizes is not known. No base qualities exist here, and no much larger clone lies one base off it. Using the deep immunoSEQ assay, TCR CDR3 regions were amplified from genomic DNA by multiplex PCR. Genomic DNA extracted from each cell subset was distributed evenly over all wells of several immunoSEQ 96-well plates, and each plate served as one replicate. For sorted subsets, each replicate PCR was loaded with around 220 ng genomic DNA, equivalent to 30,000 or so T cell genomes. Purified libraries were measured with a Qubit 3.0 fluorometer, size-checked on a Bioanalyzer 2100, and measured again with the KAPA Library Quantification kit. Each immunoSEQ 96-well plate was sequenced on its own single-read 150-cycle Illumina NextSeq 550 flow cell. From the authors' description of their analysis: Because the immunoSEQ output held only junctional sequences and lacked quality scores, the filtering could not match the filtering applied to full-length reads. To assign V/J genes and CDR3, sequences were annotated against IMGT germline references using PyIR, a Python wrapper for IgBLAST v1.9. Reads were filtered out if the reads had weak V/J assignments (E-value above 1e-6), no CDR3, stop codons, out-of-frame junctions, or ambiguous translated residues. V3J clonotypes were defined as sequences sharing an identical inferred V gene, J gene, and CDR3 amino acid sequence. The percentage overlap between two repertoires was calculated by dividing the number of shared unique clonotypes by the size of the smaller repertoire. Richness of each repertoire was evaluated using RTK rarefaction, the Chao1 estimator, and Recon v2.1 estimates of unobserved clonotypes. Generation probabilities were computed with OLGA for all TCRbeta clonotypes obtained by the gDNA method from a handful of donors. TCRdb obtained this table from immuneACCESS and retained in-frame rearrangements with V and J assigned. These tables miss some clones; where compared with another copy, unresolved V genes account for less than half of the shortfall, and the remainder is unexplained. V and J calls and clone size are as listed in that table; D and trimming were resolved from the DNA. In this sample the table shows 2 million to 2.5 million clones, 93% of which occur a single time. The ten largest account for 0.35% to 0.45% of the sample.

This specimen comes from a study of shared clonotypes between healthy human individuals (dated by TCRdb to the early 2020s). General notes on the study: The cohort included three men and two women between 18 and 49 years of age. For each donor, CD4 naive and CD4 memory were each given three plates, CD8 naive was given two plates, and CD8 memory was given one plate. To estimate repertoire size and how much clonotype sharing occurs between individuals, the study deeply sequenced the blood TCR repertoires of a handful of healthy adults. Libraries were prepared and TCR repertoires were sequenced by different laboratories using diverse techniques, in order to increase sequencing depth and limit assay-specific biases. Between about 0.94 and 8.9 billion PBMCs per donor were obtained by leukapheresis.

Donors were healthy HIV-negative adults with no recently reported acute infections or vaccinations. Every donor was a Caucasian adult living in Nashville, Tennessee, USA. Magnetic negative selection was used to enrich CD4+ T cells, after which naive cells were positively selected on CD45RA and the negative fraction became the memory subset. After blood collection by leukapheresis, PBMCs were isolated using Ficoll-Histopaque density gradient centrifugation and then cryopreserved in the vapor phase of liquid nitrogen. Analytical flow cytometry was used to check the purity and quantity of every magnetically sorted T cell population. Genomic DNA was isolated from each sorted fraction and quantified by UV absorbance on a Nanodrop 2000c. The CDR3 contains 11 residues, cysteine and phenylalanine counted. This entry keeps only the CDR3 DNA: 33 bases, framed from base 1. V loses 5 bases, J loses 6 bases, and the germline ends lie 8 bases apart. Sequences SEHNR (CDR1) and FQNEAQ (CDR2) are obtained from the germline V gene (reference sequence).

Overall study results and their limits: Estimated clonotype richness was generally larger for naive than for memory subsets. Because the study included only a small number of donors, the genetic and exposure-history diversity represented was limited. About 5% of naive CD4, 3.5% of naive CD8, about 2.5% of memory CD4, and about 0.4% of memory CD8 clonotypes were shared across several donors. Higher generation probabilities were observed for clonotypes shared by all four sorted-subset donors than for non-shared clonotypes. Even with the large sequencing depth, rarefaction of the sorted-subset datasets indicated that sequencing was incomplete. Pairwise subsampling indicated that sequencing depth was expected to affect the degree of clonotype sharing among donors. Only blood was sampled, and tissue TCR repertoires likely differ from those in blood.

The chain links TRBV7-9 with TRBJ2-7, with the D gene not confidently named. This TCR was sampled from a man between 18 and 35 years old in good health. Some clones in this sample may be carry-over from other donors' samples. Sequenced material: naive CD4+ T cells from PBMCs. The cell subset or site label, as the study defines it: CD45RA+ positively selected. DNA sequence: TGTGCCAGCAGCACGGGTGCCGAGCAGTACTTC. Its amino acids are CASSTGAEQYF.